One sample yielded the 22 T cell receptor beta chains listed below, sequenced in a study of T-cell reconstitution after alpha-beta-depleted transplantation in children. The TCRbeta library was prepared with unique molecular identifiers. MiXCR, run by TCRdb on the PCR reads, gives a single entry per CDR3 protein. The top ten clones hold around 45% of a sample with fewer than 250,000 distinct CDR3 sequences, roughly a sixth of them seen once. This sample comprised PBMCs, mostly from graft donor cells, obtained 360 days after TCRalphabeta/CD19-depleted stem cell transplant. The receptors originated from a male patient aged 2-15 years who had a stem cell transplant for acute lymphoblastic leukemia, so the T cells may come from the graft donor.

This clonotype has at least ten counts. The CDR3 reads CASSLRAAITDTQYF. The CDR3 DNA is TGTGCCAGCAGTTTACGGGCTGCGATCACAGATACGCAGTATTTT. J is TRBJ2-3 and V is TRBV27; D call uncertain. There are 15 residues in the CDR3. V lost 2 bases to trimming and J lost 2 bases, with 11 bases between them. CDR1 and CDR2 (germline): MNHEY, SMNVEV (reference sequence).

A few counts support this clonotype. The chain couples TRBV5-1 to TRBJ1-4, with 8 bases fitting TRBD1. Germline CDR1 is SGHRS and CDR2 is YFSETQ. J lost 8 bases, V lost 0 bases, and 6 bases had no gene match. The length of the CDR3 is 15 residues. The DNA of the CDR3 is TGCGCCAGCAGCTTGGTCCCGACAGGGGCCGAAAAACTGTTTTTT. It translates to CASSLVPTGAEKLFF.

This clonotype occurred many times. CDR3: CSAIRSGTPYTGELFF. The CDR3, as DNA: TGCAGTGCTATCCGAAGTGGGACTCCCTACACCGGGGAGCTGTTTTTT. The chain recombines TRBV20-1 with TRBJ2-2; D perhaps matches TRBD2 (6 bases). V was trimmed by 4 bases and J by 3 bases, leaving 18 bases between them. Looked up from germline, CDR1 is DFQATT and CDR2 is SNEGSKA (reference sequence). The CDR3 is 16 amino acids.

This clonotype was found a few times. The rearrangement joins TRBV11-2 to TRBJ2-7, with 9 nucleotides matching TRBD2. The germline V gene has CDR1 SGHAT and CDR2 FQNNGV. The CDR3 has 19 amino acids. V lost 1 base and J lost 3; bases outside the gene matches: 16. CDR3: CASSLGKASGIGGLYEQYF. In DNA, the CDR3 is TGTGCCAGCAGCTTAGGGAAAGCTAGCGGGATAGGGGGACTCTACGAGCAGTACTTC. Supplemented by reference TRBV11-2 and TRBJ2-7, the full variable domain reads EAGVAQSPRYKIIEKRQSVAFWCNPISGHATLYWYQQILGQGPKLLIQFQNNGVVDDSQLPKDRFSAERLKGVDSTLKIQPAKLEDSAVYLCASSLGKASGIGGLYEQYFGPGTRLTVT.

This clonotype was detected only a few times. It is unclear where the CDR3 begins or ends on the DNA, so no DNA is shown, and the CDR3 is as TCRdb lists it. V usage is TRBV6-2 or TRBV6-3 and J usage is TRBJ2-5. Germline V gene sequence: CDR1 MNHEY, CDR2 SVGEGT. The CDR3 totals 11 residues, both ends included. The CDR3 is CASSSSETQYF.

A few counts support this clonotype. The chain recombines TRBV7-9 with TRBJ1-2, with a possible D match to TRBD1 (5 bases). Per the germline V gene, CDR1 is SEHNR and CDR2 is FQNEAQ (reference sequence). The CDR3 loop spans 13 amino acids. Trimming took off 2 bases at V and 4 bases at J, with 8 bases between the two ends. The DNA of the CDR3 is TGTGCCAGCAGCTTAATCGGGGGCTATGGCTACACCTTC. Residues: CASSLIGGYGYTF.

The chain links TRBV27 to TRBJ1-5; possible D gene TRBD1, 6 bases. Trimming removed 6 bases from V and 6 bases from J, with 15 bases in between. The CDR3 is made up of 14 amino acids. The germline gives CDR1 MNHEY, CDR2 SMNVEV (reference sequence). In DNA, the CDR3 is TGTGCCAGCAGGCCCTGGGAGACAGGTCAGCCCCAGCATTTT. Translated: CASRPWETGQPQHF.

The gene calls are TRBV20-1 and TRBJ2-6; the D gene is possibly TRBD1 (5 bases). This CDR3 has 15 amino acids. CDR1 DFQATT and CDR2 SNEGSKA come from the germline V gene (reference sequence). Trimming shortened V by 3 bases and J by 2 bases, and 11 bases separated the two germline ends. As DNA, the CDR3 is TGCAGTGCTAGGTTAGGGGCTGCTGGGGCCAACGTCCTGACTTTC. Translating gives CSARLGAAGANVLTF.

This chain uses TRBV29-1 with TRBJ1-2; a weak D match, TRBD1 (6 bases). Trimming cost V 4 bases and J 0 bases, with 9 bases left between them. Germline V CDR1 and CDR2: SQVTM, ANQGSEA. CDR3 length: 13 amino acids. The CDR3 DNA is TGCAGCGTTGGGACAGTCTCTAACTATGGCTACACCTTC. Amino acids: CSVGTVSNYGYTF.

The rearrangement links TRBV10-3 to TRBJ1-1; D is possibly TRBD1 (5 bases). The germline CDR1 and CDR2 sequences are ENHRY and SYGVKD. Trimming shortened V by 8 bases and J by 3 bases, and 16 bases separated the two germline ends. This CDR3 contains 14 residues. The CDR3 sequence is CAIGGEFLDTEAFF. In DNA form, the CDR3 reads TGTGCCATCGGGGGGGAGTTTCTGGACACTGAAGCTTTCTTT.

In this sample, this clonotype turned up a few times. The chain carries TRBV5-1 and TRBJ2-7, with D perhaps being TRBD1 or TRBD2 (5 bases each). V lost 4 bases to trimming and J lost 2 bases, with 16 bases between them. Germline lookup yields CDR1 SGHRS and CDR2 YFSETQ. This CDR3 comprises 15 residues. This CDR3 is CASSPHPGTPYEQYF. CDR3 nucleotide sequence: TGCGCCAGCAGCCCCCATCCCGGGACCCCCTACGAGCAGTACTTC.

The rearrangement joins TRBV20-1 to TRBJ2-5; D unclear. The CDR3 loop spans 13 amino acids. Germline CDR1 reads DFQATT; CDR2 reads SNEGSKA (reference sequence). V was trimmed by 1 base and J by 5 bases, leaving 11 bases between them. The CDR3 is CSARVAAKETQYF. The CDR3 DNA sequence: TGCAGTGCTAGAGTCGCGGCGAAGGAGACCCAGTACTTC.

The rearrangement joins TRBV2 to TRBJ1-1; unclear D gene. The CDR3 spans 10 residues. Germline lookup yields CDR1 SNHLY and CDR2 FYNNEI. V dropped 10 bases and J dropped 9 bases, with 12 bases sitting between them. The CDR3 spells CATQKGQAFF. CDR3 sequence (DNA): TGTGCCACCCAGAAGGGCCAAGCTTTCTTT. Supplemented by reference TRBV2 and TRBJ1-1, the full variable domain reads EPEVTQTPSHQVTQMGQEVILRCVPISNHLYFYWYRQILGQKVEFLVSFYNNEISEKSEIFDDQFSVERPDGSNFTLKIRSTKLEDSAMYFCATQKGQAFFGQGTRLTVV.

On this clonotype itself: Since the CDR3 does not end with the conserved phenylalanine or tryptophan, this likely comes from a read error. The J gene is TRBJ1-3, the V gene TRBV20-1, with D unresolved. Germline V gives CDR1 DFQATT, CDR2 SNEGSKA (reference sequence). The CDR3 is made up of 12 amino acids. V lost 3 bases to trimming and J lost 4 bases, with 7 bases between them. CDR3 sequence: CSARPGGNTIYC. CDR3 DNA: TGCAGTGCTAGGCCGGGGGGAAACACCATATATTGT.

This clonotype was seen more than once but under ten times. CDR3 sequence (DNA): TGTGCCAGCAGCTCGGGGGGAGGGCGAGAGACCCAGTACTTC. Protein: CASSSGGGRETQYF. The J gene is TRBJ2-5, the V gene TRBV5-5, with 7 bases matching TRBD2. V was clipped by 3 bases and J by 4 bases; unmatched bases: 6. The CDR3 runs 14 residues. The V gene's germline CDR1 is SGHKS and CDR2 YYEKEE (reference sequence).

The rearrangement links TRBV6-5 to TRBJ2-5, with unresolved D. CDR1 is MNHEY and CDR2 is SVGAGI in the germline V gene. The CDR3 runs to 14 residues. V gave up 0 bases and J gave up 1 base, with 6 bases separating them. CDR3 sequence: CASSYSGSQETQYF. The CDR3 DNA sequence: TGTGCCAGCAGTTACTCTGGCAGCCAAGAGACCCAGTACTTC.

This sequence joins TRBV12-3 or TRBV12-4 and TRBJ1-5, with D maybe TRBD1 (5 bases). Deletions cut 5 bases from V and 4 bases from J, with 15 bases between. The CDR3 sequence is 15 residues long. CDR3 protein: CASSPQPGRNQPQHF. In DNA, the CDR3 is TGTGCCAGCAGTCCCCAGCCAGGGAGGAATCAGCCCCAGCATTTT.

This clonotype appeared a few times. This rearrangement joins TRBV5-1 to TRBJ2-1; 9 nucleotides line up with TRBD2. The CDR3 runs to 15 residues. Germline V gene sequence: CDR1 SGHRS, CDR2 YFSETQ. V shed 0 bases and J 5 bases; nucleotides not matched to a gene: 3. The CDR3 DNA follows: TGCGCCAGCAGCTTGGTTCTAGCGGGGCACAATGAGCAGTTCTTC. The encoded protein is CASSLVLAGHNEQFF.

This rearrangement joins TRBV7-9 to TRBJ1-4; TRBD1 is a possible D gene (6 bases). Germline V lookup: CDR1 SEHNR, CDR2 FQNEAQ (reference sequence). The CDR3 loop spans 16 amino acids. The V gene lost 5 bases and the J gene lost 0 bases, with 13 bases spanning the gap. The CDR3 region is CASSPGQLATNEKLFF. For the CDR3, the DNA is TGTGCCAGCAGCCCAGGACAGCTTGCAACTAATGAAAAACTGTTTTTT.

The rearrangement joins TRBV5-6 to TRBJ2-5; TRBD2 agrees at 8 bases. The trim removed 1 base at V and 4 bases at J, leaving 6 bases unmatched. The CDR3 runs 15 residues. Germline assignment: CDR1 SGHDT and CDR2 YYEEEE. The CDR3 protein is CASSLPGLGGETQYF. CDR3 DNA sequence: TGTGCCAGCAGCTTGCCGGGACTAGGCGGAGAGACCCAGTACTTC.

The chain is built from TRBV5-1 and TRBJ1-1; 7 nucleotides line up with TRBD1. Losses at the gene ends were 4 bases for V and 5 bases for J; bases not matched to a gene: 8. CDR3 size: 14 residues. From germline, CDR1 is SGHRS and CDR2 YFSETQ. For the CDR3, the DNA is TGCGCCAGCAGCCCCCGGGACAGAGGGACTGAAGCTTTCTTT. It translates to CASSPRDRGTEAFF.

A few counts support this clonotype. The chain uses TRBV5-4 and TRBJ2-7; no clear D. With 0 bases removed from V and 4 bases from J, the gap between germline ends came to 11 bases. The CDR3 extends over 14 amino acids. CDR1 and CDR2 from the germline V gene are SGHNT and YYREEE (reference sequence). Written as DNA, the CDR3 is TGTGCCAGCAGCTTGGAGTATGCTAGTTACGAGCAGTACTTC. Translating it yields CASSLEYASYEQYF.